The source of this T cell receptor beta chain is a study of cytomegalovirus exposure and HLA in healthy donors. Whole-study results and caveats: Later analysis identified several of the most significant clusters that appeared linked to common viral pathogens.

In the PCR, 60 Vbeta and 13 Jbeta primers were used. Assay: immunoSEQ multiplex PCR; the TCRdb copy retains only in-frame clones and omits some. The sample holds approximately 110,000 clones, more than 60% seen once. On this clone: Antigen: not known.

Healthy bone marrow donors made up the cohort. The CDR3 has 17 residues. Trimming took 3 bases from V and 1 from J; bases not matched to a gene: 10. Germline CDR1 and CDR2: SNHLY and FYNNEI. The source is a male donor in good health and CMV-seronegative. The sequencing input was PBMCs. This rearrangement joins TRBV2 to TRBJ2-5; 8 bases align to TRBD1. For the CDR3, the DNA is TGTGCCAGCAGTGAGGCGTTTGGGGACAGGCTCCAAGAGACCCAGTACTTC. Its translation is CASSEAFGDRLQETQYF. Using reference TRBV2 and TRBJ2-5 for the parts outside the CDR3, the full variable domain is EPEVTQTPSHQVTQMGQEVILRCVPISNHLYFYWYRQILGQKVEFLVSFYNNEISEKSEIFDDQFSVERPDGSNFTLKIRSTKLEDSAMYFCASSEAFGDRLQETQYFGPGTRLLVL.